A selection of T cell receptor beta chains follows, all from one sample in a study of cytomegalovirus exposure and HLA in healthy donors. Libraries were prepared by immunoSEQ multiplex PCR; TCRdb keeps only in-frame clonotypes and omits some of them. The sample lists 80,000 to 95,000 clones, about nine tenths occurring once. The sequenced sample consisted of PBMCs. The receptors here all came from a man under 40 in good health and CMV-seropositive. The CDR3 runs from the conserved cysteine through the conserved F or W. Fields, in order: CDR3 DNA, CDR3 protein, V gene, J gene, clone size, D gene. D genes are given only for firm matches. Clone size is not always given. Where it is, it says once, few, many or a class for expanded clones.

TGTGCCAGCAGCTTAAGGGGGACAGGGACCAAGAGCACTGAAGCTTTCTTT	CASSLRGTGTKSTEAFF	TRBV7-9	TRBJ1-1	once	TRBD1
TGTGCCAGCAGTCTTTCATGGGACAGGGCGGAGACCCAGTACTTC	CASSLSWDRAETQYF	TRBV28	TRBJ2-5	.	TRBD1
TGTGCCAGCAACCTAGCGGGAGGCACAGATACGCAGTATTTT	CASNLAGGTDTQYF	TRBV6-1	TRBJ2-3	.	TRBD2
TGTGCCAGCAGCTTTGGCGAAGGGGGTTCGCGGGGCTACACCTTC	CASSFGEGGSRGYTF	TRBV5-5	TRBJ1-2	.	.
TGTGCCAGTAGAACGACAGGACTTGGAAAACTATATGGCTACACCTTC	CASRTTGLGKLYGYTF	TRBV19	TRBJ1-2	once	.
TGTGCCAGCAGTTTTAGCATGACCTACGAGCAGTACTTC	CASSFSMTYEQYF	TRBV28	TRBJ2-7	.	.
TGTGCCTGGGGGGCCCAACCCCTTAGCGAGCAGTACTTC	CAWGAQPLSEQYF	TRBV30	TRBJ2-7	.	.
TGCGCCAGCAGCCCCGGCCGGGGATTCGAGCAGTACTTC	CASSPGRGFEQYF	TRBV5-1	TRBJ2-7	.	.
TGTGCCAGCAGTTCGATCCGGGACAGGGGTATGATCGGGGAGCTGTTTTTT	CASSSIRDRGMIGELFF	TRBV7-9	TRBJ2-2	.	TRBD1
TGTGCCAGCAGCTCGGGCGACGGACAGGGGGCGCCCTACGAGCAGTACTTC	CASSSGDGQGAPYEQYF	TRBV7-9	TRBJ2-7	medium-sized	TRBD1
TGTGCCAGCAGTTTACACGTCTCAGGGGAGACCCAGTACTTC	CASSLHVSGETQYF	TRBV27	TRBJ2-5	.	.